Below, 3 T cell receptor beta chains from the same sample are listed, as sequenced in a study of graft-versus-host responses after intestinal transplantation. Antigens of these TCRs are unknown. Sequencing used immunoSEQ multiplex PCR; TCRdb keeps in-frame clones, though not all of them. The table lists 96,000 or so clones, about 93% of them singletons, with around 0.17% in the top ten. The specimen was unstimulated CD4+ T cells sorted from spleen or lymph node cells, collected before intestinal transplant. All receptors come from a human donor who received an intestinal transplant.

The rearrangement uses TRBV7-2 and TRBJ2-7, with a tentative D call TRBD1 (6 bases). The CDR3 has 14 residues. In germline, CDR1 is SGHTA, CDR2 FQGNSA. Trimming left V 4 bases short and J 1 base short, with 11 bases between. Written as DNA, the CDR3 is TGTGCCAGCAGCTCCCGGACAGTATCCTACGAGCAGTACTTC. Its protein is CASSSRTVSYEQYF.

The chain employs TRBV7-9 and TRBJ1-2, with D perhaps matching TRBD1 (6 bases). This CDR3 has 16 residues. The V and J ends lost 5 bases and 1 base respectively, with 17 bases between them. Germline assignment: CDR1 SEHNR and CDR2 FQNEAQ (reference sequence). CDR3 sequence: CASSPTWDNLNYGYTF. The CDR3 DNA reads as TGTGCCAGCAGCCCGACCTGGGACAATCTTAACTATGGCTACACCTTC.

The chain recombines TRBV14 with TRBJ2-3, with D perhaps matching TRBD1 (5 bases). This CDR3 is built from 14 residues. Trimming stripped 1 base from V and 8 bases from J, with 13 bases between. Looked up from germline, CDR1 is SGHDN and CDR2 is FVKESK. CDR3 loop: CASSQAYQQGTQYF. As DNA, the CDR3 is TGTGCCAGCAGCCAAGCATACCAGCAGGGTACGCAGTATTTT. Full variable domain (remainder filled in from reference TRBV14 and TRBJ2-3): EAGVTQFPSHSVIEKGQTVTLRCDPISGHDNLYWYRRVMGKEIKFLLHFVKESKQDESGMPNNRFLAERTGGTYSTLKVQPAELEDSGVYFCASSQAYQQGTQYFGPGTRLTVL.